These T cell receptor beta chains were read from a single sample in a study of shared T cell receptors in the human thymus. Profiled with immunoSEQ multiplex PCR; TCRdb holds only in-frame clones, not every one. The table has 600,000 or so clones, approximately 89% seen once; the top ten hold 0.0094%. The same specimen was also included in a second study, on human thymus T cells.

The sequenced sample consisted of thymocytes. Receptor source: a boy younger than two with a congenital heart defect. Both conserved end residues are part of each CDR3. Each record gives: V gene, clone size, J gene, D gene, CDR3 DNA, CDR3 protein. D genes are given only for firm matches. Expanded clones are given a class, and other clones once, few, many or no size at all.

>TRBV9|-|TRBJ2-2|-
TGTGCCAGCAACTCAGTAGGGTTGTCAGGGCGGCCCGGGGAGCTGTTTTTT
CASNSVGLSGRPGELFF
>TRBV5-1|-|TRBJ2-5|TRBD1
TGCGCCAGCAGCCCCACCCCCCGGGACAGCCAAGAGACCCAGTACTTC
CASSPTPRDSQETQYF
>TRBV12-5|-|TRBJ2-7|TRBD1
TGTGCTAGTGGGGACAGGGGACGCGAGCAGTACTTC
CASGDRGREQYF
>TRBV18|-|TRBJ1-5|-
TGTGCCAGCTCCATCGGGAGGCGAGGACCGAACAATCAGCCCCAGCATTTT
CASSIGRRGPNNQPQHF
>TRBV5-1|once|TRBJ2-1|TRBD2
TGCGCCAGCGCCTTCACTAGCGGGAGGGCCAATGAGCAGTTCTTC
CASAFTSGRANEQFF
>TRBV14|once|TRBJ2-7|-
-
CASSPTGGDFAYEQYFGRLYF
>TRBV4-3|-|TRBJ2-1|TRBD2
TGCGCCAGCAGCCACCGGAGGGGGCTAGCGGGAAGCAATGAGCAGTTCTTC
CASSHRRGLAGSNEQFF
>TRBV5-1|-|TRBJ2-7|TRBD1
TGCGCCAGCAGCTCTTACACAGGGGATTCCTACGAGCAGTACTTC
CASSSYTGDSYEQYF
>TRBV30|-|TRBJ1-6|-
TGTGCCTGGACCCGGGAGACAGTTAATTCACCCCTCCACTTT
CAWTRETVNSPLHF
>TRBV5-1|-|TRBJ1-6|-
TGCGCCAGCAGCTTGAACTATAATTCCCCCCTCCCCTTT
CASSLNYNSPLPF
>TRBV19|-|TRBJ1-6|-
TGTGCCAGTAGTATGTCGACGGATTGGAGATATAATTCACCCCTCCACTTT
CASSMSTDWRYNSPLHF
>TRBV5-4|-|TRBJ2-1|TRBD2
TGTGCCAGCAGCTTTACTTCACTAGCGGGATCTTACAATGAGCAGTTCTTC
CASSFTSLAGSYNEQFF
>TRBV19|-|TRBJ1-2|TRBD1
TGTGCCAGTAGACCGAAGACAGGGGAAAAGTATGGCTACACCTTC
CASRPKTGEKYGYTF
>TRBV7-6|few|TRBJ1-4|TRBD1
TGTGCCAGCAGCTTAGAAAGGGGGCTCGGGGAAAAACTGTTTTTT
CASSLERGLGEKLFF
>TRBV15|-|TRBJ1-5|-
TGTGCCACCAGCAGGACGGGACACTCTAGCAATCAGCCCCAGCATTTT
CATSRTGHSSNQPQHF
>TRBV4-1|-|TRBJ1-2|-
TGCGCCAGCAGCCAAAGGGGGATCATTGGTCGTCCCTATGGCTACACCTTC
CASSQRGIIGRPYGYTF
>TRBV30|few|TRBJ1-6|-
TGTGCCTGCTCTGGGGCCGGGGCCGGGAGGGTTTCCCCCCTCCACTTT
CACSGAGAGRVSPLHF
>TRBV7-2|-|TRBJ2-2|TRBD2
TGTGCCAGCAGCCCTCGGACTAGTAGCTGGGAGCTGTTTTTT
CASSPRTSSWELFF
>TRBV5-1|once|TRBJ2-3|-
TGCGCCAGCAGCTTGGTGTCCTCACAGCTCCCAGATACGCAGTATTTT
CASSLVSSQLPDTQYF
>TRBV12-5|-|TRBJ2-1|-
TGTGCTAGTGGTTACCTCAAGGGGTACAATGAGCAGTTCTTC
CASGYLKGYNEQFF
>TRBV4-3|once|TRBJ1-2|-
TGCGCCAGCAGCCAAGAACAGGGCGTAGATGGCTACACCTTC
CASSQEQGVDGYTF
>TRBV7-4|-|TRBJ1-1|-
TGTGCCAGCAGCTTAATAAAAGGCGGACAGCCGAACACTGAAGCTTTCTTT
CASSLIKGGQPNTEAFF
>TRBV7-2|-|TRBJ2-7|TRBD2
TGTGCCAGCAGCCACAGACTAGCAAACCCCTACGAGCAGTACTTC
CASSHRLANPYEQYF
>TRBV7-3|-|TRBJ2-7|-
TGTGCCAGCAGCTCTAGACAGTCTCTAAGGTACGAGCAGTACTTC
CASSSRQSLRYEQYF
>TRBV10-3|-|TRBJ1-4|-
TGTGCCATCGGAGGGGATTGGGGTGAAAAACTGTTTTTT
CAIGGDWGEKLFF
>TRBV19|-|TRBJ2-1|TRBD1
TGTGCCAGTTACCCCGGACAGGGTAGGTCCTACAATGAGCAGTTCTTC
CASYPGQGRSYNEQFF
>TRBV6-5|once|TRBJ2-7|-
TGTGCCAGCAGTTATAAGGGGCCCTTCTCCGAGCAGTACTTC
CASSYKGPFSEQYF
>TRBV15|-|TRBJ1-2|TRBD1
TGTGCCACCAGCAGAGATAAACAGGGGGGAGCTAACTATGGCTACACCTTC
CATSRDKQGGANYGYTF
>TRBV5-4|-|TRBJ2-2|TRBD2
TGTGCCAGCAGCTTGGAGGGCGGCGGACTAGCGGGAACCGGGGAGCTGTTTTTT
CASSLEGGGLAGTGELFF
>TRBV10-3|-|TRBJ1-6|-
TGTGCCATCAGTGAGTCGAGGTGGCGGGGGAGCTCCTATAATTCACCCCTCCACTTT
CAISESRWRGSSYNSPLHF
>TRBV9|-|TRBJ2-1|-
TGTGCCAGCAGCGTAGCTCCAGGACAGCTGGACTACAATGAGCAGTTCTTC
CASSVAPGQLDYNEQFF
>TRBV4-2|-|TRBJ2-4|TRBD1
TGTGCCAGCAGCCAAGTCACGGACAGGGGTCTTTCCAAAAACATTCAGTACTTC
CASSQVTDRGLSKNIQYF
>TRBV28|-|TRBJ2-6|TRBD1
TGTGCCAGCAGTTTCGAGGGGGCGGAAGGGGCCAACGTCCTGACTTTC
CASSFEGAEGANVLTF
>TRBV4-3|-|TRBJ1-2|-
TGCGCCAGCAGCCAAGACGCCGGGGGGATGAATGGCTACACCTTC
CASSQDAGGMNGYTF
>TRBV29-1|once|TRBJ2-3|TRBD1
TGCAGCGCCAAAGGGGGCCCCGATACGCAGTATTTT
CSAKGGPDTQYF
>TRBV4-3|-|TRBJ2-7|-
TGCGCCAGCAGCCAAGATCGGGGAGGTTGTAGCGAGCAGTACTTC
CASSQDRGGCSEQYF
>TRBV7-3|once|TRBJ2-2|-
TGTGCCAGCAGCCCCCCCAAAGGGGAGAACACCGGGGAGCTGTTTTTT
CASSPPKGENTGELFF
>TRBV7-9|-|TRBJ2-7|TRBD1
TGTGCCAGCAGCTTTGAACCGGGACAGGGGGCTTACGAGCAGTACTTC
CASSFEPGQGAYEQYF
>TRBV28|once|TRBJ1-1|-
TGTGCCAGCAGTTTGACAGGCATACAGAACACTGAAGCTTTCTTT
CASSLTGIQNTEAFF
>TRBV28|-|TRBJ1-2|TRBD1
TGTGCCAGCAGTCCCAAGGGACAGATCGTCTATGGCTACACCTTC
CASSPKGQIVYGYTF
>TRBV28|-|TRBJ2-7|TRBD1
TGTGCCAGCAGTCCCAATCCAGACAGGGGCGCCTACGAGCAGTACTTC
CASSPNPDRGAYEQYF